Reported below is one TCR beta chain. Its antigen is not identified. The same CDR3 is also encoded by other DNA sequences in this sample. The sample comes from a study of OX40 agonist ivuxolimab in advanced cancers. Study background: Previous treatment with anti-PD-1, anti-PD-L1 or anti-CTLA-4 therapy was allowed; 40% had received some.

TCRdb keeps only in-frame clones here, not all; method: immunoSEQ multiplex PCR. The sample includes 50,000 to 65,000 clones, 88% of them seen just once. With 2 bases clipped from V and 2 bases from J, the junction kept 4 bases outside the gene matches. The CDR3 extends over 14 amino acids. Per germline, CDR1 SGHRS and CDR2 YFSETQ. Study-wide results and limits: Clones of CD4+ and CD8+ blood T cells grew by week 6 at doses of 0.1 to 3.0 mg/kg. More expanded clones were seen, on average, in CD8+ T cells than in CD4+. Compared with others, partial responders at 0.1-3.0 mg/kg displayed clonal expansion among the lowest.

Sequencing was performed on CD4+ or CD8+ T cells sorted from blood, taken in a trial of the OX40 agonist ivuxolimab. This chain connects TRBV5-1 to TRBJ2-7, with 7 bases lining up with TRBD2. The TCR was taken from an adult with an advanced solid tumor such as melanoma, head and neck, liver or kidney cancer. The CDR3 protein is CASSFLGGTYEQYF. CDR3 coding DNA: TGCGCCAGCAGCTTTCTCGGGGGGACCTACGAGCAGTACTTC.